This record concerns one T cell receptor (beta chain) sequence. Its specificity is unknown. This record belongs to a study of STAT5B mutations in CD4+ large granular lymphocyte leukemia. Healthy controls were blood donor buffy coats. Profiling relied on immunoSEQ multiplex PCR, and the TCRdb table lists in-frame clones only, not all of them. The sample includes about 25,000 clones, approximately 80% of them seen just once. After removal of 7 bases from V and 6 bases from J, the junction contained 20 bases not matched to a gene. In germline, CDR1 is MGHDK, CDR2 SYGVNS. The CDR3 consists of 18 residues. The study, taken as a whole, reports: TRBV06-family usage was enriched in top patient clones (8/27) versus controls (2/35).

The chain couples TRBV25-1 to TRBJ1-2, with 10 bases that match TRBD1. The sample taken for sequencing was CD4+ T cells from blood buffy coats. The TCR was taken from a human donor in good health. CDR3 nucleotide sequence: TGTGCCAGCACAGGGACAGGGGATCCCTATAGAGTTCTGGATGGCTACACCTTC. Protein sequence: CASTGTGDPYRVLDGYTF.